These 9 T cell receptor beta chains share one sample of origin, sequenced in a study of blood T cell repertoires in COVID-19. Only in-frame clones appear in the TCRdb table, and some are missing; sequencing was by immunoSEQ multiplex PCR. This sample has under 250,000 clones, with less than 85% found just once. Sequences were obtained from peripheral blood. The receptors originated from a woman between 65 and 79 years old with active or convalescent COVID-19.

This rearrangement joins TRBV5-1 to TRBJ2-3, with TRBD2 identical over 9 bases. Germline CDR1 reads SGHRS; CDR2 reads YFSETQ. V dropped 0 bases and J dropped 2; count of bases not matched to a gene: 4. The CDR3 has 16 amino acids. The CDR3 sequence is CASSLGLAATTDTQYF. CDR3 sequence (DNA): TGCGCCAGCAGCTTGGGACTAGCGGCCACCACAGATACGCAGTATTTT.

This clone has more than one count but fewer than ten. The gene calls are TRBV2 and TRBJ1-5; TRBD1 is a possible D gene (5 bases). V shed 5 bases and J shed 7 bases, with 24 bases lying between them. The length of the CDR3 is 17 residues. CDR1 is SNHLY and CDR2 is FYNNEI in the germline V gene. CDR3 region: CASSSSGASSGGQPQHF. The CDR3 DNA is TGTGCCAGCAGTTCCTCCGGGGCGTCGTCCGGAGGGCAGCCCCAGCATTTT.

DNA of the CDR3: TGTGCCAGCAGTGATCAACCGGGCCCTACGGGGGGCTACACCTTC. Translation gives CASSDQPGPTGGYTF. The chain links TRBV6-1 to TRBJ1-2; no reliable D call. Trimming removed 3 bases from V and 8 bases from J, with 19 bases in between. The CDR3 length is 15 residues. The germline gives CDR1 MNHNS, CDR2 SASEGT.

The chain joins TRBV10-2 to TRBJ1-6; TRBD1 matches at 9 bases. CDR1 WSHSY and CDR2 SAAADI come from the germline V gene. V was pared by 5 bases and J by 7 bases, with 6 bases of the junction left unmatched. The CDR3 covers 15 residues. CDR3 sequence (DNA): TGCGCCAGCAGTCCGCGGGACAGGGTAAATTCACCCCTCCACTTT. Protein product: CASSPRDRVNSPLHF.

V and J are TRBV7-6 and TRBJ2-7, with D maybe TRBD1 (7 bases). V lost 4 bases to trimming and J lost 5 bases, with 15 bases between them. The length of the CDR3 is 14 residues. CDR1 and CDR2 from the germline V gene are SGHVS and FNYEAQ. The CDR3 loop reads CASSSLRGAHEQYF. Written as DNA, the CDR3 is TGTGCCAGCAGCTCACTCAGGGGGGCCCACGAGCAGTACTTC.

V is TRBV19 and J is TRBJ1-2; TRBD1 matches at 7 bases. J gave up 6 bases and V 7 bases, and 8 bases lay outside the gene matches. CDR1 and CDR2 (germline): LNHDA, SQIVND (reference sequence). The CDR3 is made up of 13 amino acids. CDR3 DNA: TGTGCCAGTACCCACCAGGGGGGCGATGGCTACACCTTC. It specifies CASTHQGGDGYTF.

The DNA for the CDR3 is TGTGCCAGCAGTCAACAGGAGCTCTATGGCTACACCTTC. It codes for CASSQQELYGYTF. The rearrangement joins TRBV2 to TRBJ1-2, with D perhaps matching TRBD1 (5 bases). V dropped 5 bases and J dropped 4 bases, with 11 bases sitting between them. The germline V gene encodes CDR1 SNHLY and CDR2 FYNNEI. CDR3 size: 13 residues.

The V call is TRBV19, the J call TRBJ1-2; tentatively, D is TRBD1 (6 bases). Germline V lookup: CDR1 LNHDA, CDR2 SQIVND (reference sequence). The CDR3 loop spans 14 amino acids. Between the trimmed V and J ends, which lost 4 bases and 6 bases, there was a span of 15 bases. The CDR3 region has the DNA TGTGCCAGTAGTAGTTTCGGGGGGCTGAATGGCTACACCTTC. It codes for CASSSFGGLNGYTF. The whole variable domain, remainder taken from reference TRBV19 and TRBJ1-2, is DGGITQSPKYLFRKEGQNVTLSCEQNLNHDAMYWYRQDPGQGLRLIYYSQIVNDFQKGDIAEGYSVSREKKESFPLTVTSAQKNPTAFYLCASSSFGGLNGYTFGSGTRLTVV.

V and J are TRBV3-1 (or the pseudogene TRBV3-2) and TRBJ1-1; 7 positions match TRBD1. The CDR3 totals 14 residues. Trimming cost V 7 bases and J 5 bases; bases outside gene matches: 10. CDR1 is LGHDT, CDR2 YNNKEL, per germline (reference sequence). CDR3 amino acids: CASTLTGVGTEAFF. CDR3 coding DNA: TGTGCCAGCACCCTAACAGGGGTAGGAACTGAAGCTTTCTTT.